Included here is one TCR beta chain sequence, with context. The clone's antigen remains unknown. No much larger clonotype is one base removed from it; base qualities were not supplied. This specimen belongs to a study of T cell responses to AZD1222 COVID-19 vaccine (dated by TCRdb to about 2021). About the study as a whole: TCR sequencing covered about 230 trial participants: 207 given two doses of AZD1222 and 26 given two doses of MenACWY control vaccine. Enrollment into the trials was organized by age into subgroups of 18-55, 56-69 and 70-plus years, and those subgroups contained approximately 150, 30 and 60 TCR-sequenced participants, respectively.

The time point label for this specimen denotes: about 28 days (+/-7) after the second vaccine dose. AZD1222 recipients with second doses at about 4 weeks or about 12 weeks were pooled, because spike-specific TCR depth and breadth did not differ between schedules. The vaccinee samples were drawn from two UK trials, COV001 and COV002, one of which was a single-blind randomized controlled phase 2/3 trial testing AZD1222 (ChAdOx1 nCoV-19) in healthy adults. For TCRbeta chain sequencing, PBMC samples from trial participants were taken at day 0 and at day 28 after the second dose. Points the paper makes about the study in general: After two AZD1222 doses, both the breadth and the depth of spike-specific TCRs were significantly higher than at day 0 and than in MenACWY recipients. Reportedly, almost half of the unique spike-specific TCRs recognized epitopes lying outside the regions that are mutated in the B.1.351 and B.1.1.7 variants. Participants were mostly white British and included more females than males, and it was suggested by the authors that clonal diversity may have been underestimated. The whole spike protein was spanned by vaccine-associated CD4 TCRs, and dominant responses were seen in regions 160-218 and 743-854. No day 14 peak-response samples were available, so repertoires were characterized only after the peak T cell response. Conclusions about previously exposed vaccinees are limited, since just a handful of AZD1222 recipients were seropositive for SARS-CoV-2 at baseline. The 56-69-year group was small, and its depth increase did not reach significance, likely because of low power.

CDR1 and CDR2, looked up from the germline V gene, are MGHRA and YSYEKL. The CDR3 holds 13 amino acids from the cysteine to the phenylalanine. Here the CDR3 DNA is all that survives: 39 bases in frame from base 1. The junction carries 8 bases between V and J, which are trimmed by 0 bases and 5 bases respectively. The CDR3 regions of human TCRbeta chains were analyzed by immunosequencing. The study's processing was this. Repertoire TCRs were matched against a reference library of SARS-CoV-2-specific TCRs generated with the MIRA antigen-specificity platform. Breadth was defined as the fraction of unique TCRs that were SARS-CoV-2-associated. Depth was defined as the fraction of total T cells that were SARS-CoV-2-associated. Each spike-specific TCR was assigned to its reactive spike region and to a CD4 or CD8 class using the MIRA data. Log10-transformed breadth and depth values were compared by one-way ANOVA with Sidak's multiple comparisons tests. This immuneACCESS table, as held by TCRdb, lists in-frame sequences with V and J called but not all clones. Of the missing ones, under half trace to an unresolved V gene in checked studies; the others have no known cause. V and J calls and clone size are those listed in that table; D and trimming were worked out from the DNA. The sample table shows approximately 110,000 clones, and 70% to 90% are seen once. The ten top clones hold under 2.5% of the sample.

This receptor chain uses TRBV4-1 and TRBJ2-7; no D segment can be confidently identified. This receptor was identified in an adult who received the AZD1222 COVID-19 vaccine. Here the sequenced sample was peripheral blood, taken 28 days after the second AZD1222 dose. For the CDR3, the sequence is CASSQDFNDEQYF. The DNA is as follows: TGCGCCAGCAGCCAAGACTTCAATGACGAGCAGTACTTC.